Below are 23 T cell receptor beta chains sequenced from a single sample in a study of post-analysis software for immune sequencing data. Study results and limitations: With TRBV5-6, TRBV5-1 and TRBV20-1 included, 4 to 6 TRBV segments were more frequent in patients than in controls.

Tagging with unique molecular identifiers was a feature of the TCR beta cDNA libraries. TCRdb re-analysed the PCR reads in MiXCR, keeping a single row per CDR3 protein. The table includes some 500,000 distinct CDR3 sequences, around 40% detected once. What these receptors recognize is not known. Specimen: blood. These receptors all come from a girl aged 10-17 years with multiple sclerosis.

This clonotype showed up just a few times. The V call is TRBV6-6, the J call TRBJ2-3; 10 bases fit TRBD2. CDR1 and CDR2 from the germline V gene are MNHNY and SVGAGI (reference sequence). CDR3 length: 15 residues. V gave up 6 bases and J gave up 0 bases; unmatched junction bases: 3. The CDR3 DNA follows: TGTGCCAGCAGAACTAGCGGGAAAAGCACAGATACGCAGTATTTT. It is translated as CASRTSGKSTDTQYF.

This clonotype has only a few counts. The chain has TRBV12-3 or TRBV12-4 and TRBJ1-1; maybe TRBD1 (5 bases). CDR3 length equals 16 residues. V dropped 5 bases and J dropped 5 bases, with 21 bases sitting between them. The CDR3 region is CASSPDGAGTVTEAFF. The CDR3 bases are TGTGCCAGCAGTCCCGACGGGGCAGGGACGGTGACTGAAGCTTTCTTT.

This chain uses TRBV14 with TRBJ1-2; maybe TRBD1 (6 bases). The V gene lost 0 bases and the J gene lost 4 bases, with 15 bases spanning the gap. This CDR3 contains 16 residues. From germline, CDR1 is SGHDN and CDR2 FVKESK. CDR3 in amino acids: CASSQEGAQGAYGYTF. The CDR3 DNA reads TGTGCCAGCAGCCAAGAAGGGGCACAGGGCGCCTATGGCTACACCTTC.

The chain couples TRBV4-1 to TRBJ2-1, with 13 bases matching TRBD2. With V trimmed by 0 bases and J by 9 bases, 5 bases remained unmatched. Germline V gene data show CDR1 as MGHRA and CDR2 as YSYEKL. The CDR3 runs 16 residues. The CDR3 sequence: CASSQEGTSGTGEQFF. The CDR3 DNA reads as TGCGCCAGCAGCCAAGAGGGGACTAGCGGGACGGGTGAGCAGTTCTTC.

There are a few counts of this clonotype. The chain has TRBV11-1 and TRBJ2-5, with a weak D call TRBD2 (6 bases). Germline lookup yields CDR1 SGHAT and CDR2 FQDESV (reference sequence). There are 14 residues in the CDR3. V lost 3 bases, J lost 4 bases, and 12 bases lay in between. CDR3 sequence reads: CASSLWGGGETQYF. Here the CDR3 DNA reads TGTGCCAGCAGCTTGTGGGGAGGAGGAGAGACCCAGTACTTC.

This clonotype was observed a handful of times. The V gene is TRBV18, the J gene TRBJ2-4, with D uncertain. Between the trimmed V and J ends, which lost 2 bases and 1 base, there was a span of 6 bases. The CDR3 consists of 14 residues. Germline V lookup: CDR1 KGHSH, CDR2 LQKENI. CDR3 nucleotides: TGTGCCAGCTCACCAGGGTCGGCCAAAAACATTCAGTACTTC. Its protein product is CASSPGSAKNIQYF.

The CDR3 reads CASSPQVQGAYGYTF. Here the CDR3 DNA reads TGTGCCAGCAGTCCGCAAGTACAGGGGGCGTATGGCTACACCTTC. The chain combines TRBV21-1 with TRBJ1-2; the DNA was not compared with TRBD1, the D call given in the table. TRBV21-1 is reported as a pseudogene. This CDR3 comprises 15 residues.

CDR3 in amino acids: CASSWGSETQYF. CDR3 coding DNA: TGTGCCAGCAGTTGGGGATCAGAGACCCAGTACTTC. The chain has TRBV2 and TRBJ2-5; D uncertain. Germline V gene lookup returns CDR1 SNHLY and CDR2 FYNNEI. V dropped 5 bases and J dropped 4 bases, with 8 bases sitting between them. This CDR3 region has 12 residues.

V gene TRBV20-1 combines with J gene TRBJ2-7, with D perhaps given as TRBD1 or TRBD2 (5 bases each). CDR1 is DFQATT and CDR2 is SNEGSKA in the germline V gene (reference sequence). There are 12 residues in the CDR3. V lost 6 bases to trimming and J lost 3 bases, with 12 bases between them. CDR3 sequence (DNA): TGCAGTGCCCCGCGAGGGGACTACGAGCAGTACTTC. It specifies CSAPRGDYEQYF.

This clonotype appeared a single time. The V and J genes are TRBV5-1 and TRBJ2-7; 8 bases fit TRBD1. The closer fit of TRBJ2-5 to the DNA end suggests the J call may be wrong. Germline V gives CDR1 SGHRS, CDR2 YFSETQ. The CDR3 has 15 amino acids. The CDR3 region is CASSLEGGTGETQYF. For the CDR3, the DNA is TGCGCCAGCAGCTTGGAGGGCGGGACAGGAGAGACCCAGTACTTC.

This chain connects TRBV30 to TRBJ2-1; perhaps TRBD2 as D (7 bases). The CDR3 is 15 residues long. The germline CDR1 and CDR2 sequences are GTSNPN and SVGIG (reference sequence). Trimming pared 2 bases from V and 3 bases from J, leaving 14 bases between. The CDR3 sequence is CAWSRGGEGYNEQFF. The CDR3 nucleotides are TGTGCCTGGAGTAGAGGGGGGGAGGGCTACAATGAGCAGTTCTTC. The full variable domain, in which reference TRBV30 and TRBJ2-1 provide the parts outside the CDR3, is SQTIHQWPATLVQPVGSPLSLECTVEGTSNPNLYWYRQAAGRGLQLLFYSVGIGQISSEVPQNLSASRPQDRQFILSSKKLLLSDSGFYLCAWSRGGEGYNEQFFGPGTRLTVL.

The chain employs TRBV12-3 or TRBV12-4 and TRBJ2-5; 8 nucleotides line up with TRBD2. CDR3 size: 16 residues. V shed 4 bases and J 1 base; nucleotides not matched to a gene: 8. CDR3 bases: TGTGCCAGCAGTTCTTCAGCGGGAGAGGGCCAAGAGACCCAGTACTTC. Protein product: CASSSSAGEGQETQYF.

The chain has TRBV7-6 and TRBJ1-1; D uncertain. The length of the CDR3 is 13 residues. In germline, CDR1 is SGHVS, CDR2 FNYEAQ. Deletions cut 3 bases from V and 0 bases from J, with 5 bases between. The CDR3 DNA follows: TGTGCCAGCAGCTTTCAGATGAACACTGAAGCTTTCTTT. This translates into CASSFQMNTEAFF.

The chain combines TRBV3-1 with TRBJ2-1, with D unclear. In germline, CDR1 is LGHDT, CDR2 YNNKEL (reference sequence). This CDR3 is 11 amino acids long. V gave up 4 bases and J gave up 9 bases, with 7 bases separating them. The chain's CDR3 is CASSRAGEQFF. DNA of the CDR3: TGTGCCAGCAGCCGCGCAGGTGAGCAGTTCTTC.

At least ten counts were recorded for this clonotype. The chain is built from TRBV29-1 and TRBJ2-1, with TRBD1 matching over 7 bases. J lost 2 bases, V lost 6 bases, and 7 bases had no gene match. CDR3 length equals 14 residues. Germline V gene data show CDR1 as SQVTM and CDR2 as ANQGSEA. CDR3 in DNA: TGCAGCGTCAGGTCCGGGACAGCCTACAATGAGCAGTTCTTC. Translated: CSVRSGTAYNEQFF.

The chain employs TRBV7-2 and TRBJ2-1; D remains ambiguous. The germline V and J ends were trimmed by 1 base and 6 bases, with 13 bases remaining between them. CDR1 and CDR2 from the germline V gene are SGHTA and FQGNSA. The CDR3 is made up of 15 amino acids. CDR3 loop: CASSLGDPVVNEQFF. CDR3 DNA: TGTGCCAGCAGCTTAGGAGACCCAGTTGTCAATGAGCAGTTCTTC.

The J gene is TRBJ2-5, the V gene TRBV6-1, with D perhaps being TRBD1 or TRBD2 (5 bases each). The CDR3 is 15 amino acids. Germline CDR1 is MNHNS and CDR2 is SASEGT. V lost 2 bases and J lost 3, with 13 bases in between. The CDR3: CASSEQGTGEETQYF. CDR3 DNA sequence: TGTGCCAGCAGTGAACAAGGGACCGGTGAAGAGACCCAGTACTTC.

This chain uses TRBV12-3 or TRBV12-4 with TRBJ2-3, with D perhaps given as TRBD1 or TRBD2 (7 bases each). This CDR3 spans 15 amino acids. Between the trimmed V and J ends, which lost 2 bases and 2 bases, there was a span of 11 bases. CDR3 bases: TGTGCCAGCAGTTTACAGGGGGGGAACACAGATACGCAGTATTTT. Translated: CASSLQGGNTDTQYF.

This clonotype was seen a few times. V usage is TRBV5-6 and J usage is TRBJ1-2; TRBD1 matches 8 bases. Germline CDR1 is SGHDT and CDR2 is YYEEEE. The junction had 12 bases not matched to a gene; V was cut back by 3 bases and J by 2 bases. The CDR3 contains 17 residues. Written as DNA, the CDR3 is TGTGCCAGCAGCTCAGGAGCCGGGACAGGAAACAACTATGGCTACACCTTC. Residues: CASSSGAGTGNNYGYTF.

This clonotype was detected only a few times. This rearrangement joins TRBV6-4 to TRBJ2-6; tentative D call: TRBD1 (5 bases). Germline V CDR1 and CDR2: MRHNA, SNTAGT. V gave up 5 bases and J gave up 1 base, with 6 bases separating them. The CDR3 totals 14 residues. The DNA of the CDR3 is TGTGCCAGCAGTCAGGGATCTGGGGCCAACGTCCTGACTTTC. Protein sequence: CASSQGSGANVLTF.

A note on this clonotype: One junction end disagrees with the germline gene, perhaps due to a read error. This chain joins TRBV24-1 and TRBJ2-1, with a possible D match to TRBD2 (5 bases). Germline CDR1 reads KGHDR; CDR2 reads SFDVKD. The CDR3 extends over 17 amino acids. The CDR3 here is CATSDLGRGLGYKEQFF. The CDR3 DNA follows: TGTGCCACCAGTGATTTGGGGAGAGGGTTAGGCTACAAGGAGCAGTTCTTC.

This clonotype has just a few counts. This chain links TRBV4-1 with TRBJ1-5; maybe TRBD1 (5 bases). Trimming removed 0 bases at V and 5 bases at J, with 11 bases between. The CDR3 extends over 15 amino acids. CDR1 is MGHRA, CDR2 YSYEKL, per germline. The CDR3 bases are TGCGCCAGCAGCCAAGAGGGGCAGGTCGATCAGCCCCAGCATTTT. Protein product: CASSQEGQVDQPQHF.

The table lists this clonotype with a few counts. This chain connects TRBV4-3 to TRBJ2-6, with D uncertain. V lost 1 base to trimming and J lost 0 bases, with 7 bases between them. The germline CDR1 and CDR2 sequences are LGHNA and YSLEER. The CDR3 contains 16 residues. The CDR3 sequence is CASSQGPSSGANVLTF. CDR3 DNA: TGCGCCAGCAGCCAAGGACCGAGCTCTGGGGCCAACGTCCTGACTTTC.